A selection of T cell receptor beta chains follows, all from one sample in a study of blood T cell repertoires in COVID-19. Only in-frame clones appear in the TCRdb table, and some are missing; sequencing was by immunoSEQ multiplex PCR. The sample includes roughly 20,000 clones, approximately 95% of them seen just once. Material for sequencing was peripheral blood. Receptor source: a woman aged 50 to 65 with active COVID-19. Both conserved end residues are trimmed from each CDR3. Fields, in order: V gene, J gene, CDR3 length, clone size, CDR3 protein. Expanded clones get a size class; other rows say once, few or many, or leave the size out.

TRBV27	TRBJ2-7	11	few	ASSFYGKNEQY
TRBV5-1	TRBJ1-2	12	.	ASSPGDRDYGYT
TRBV5-1	TRBJ1-5	13	few	ASSLAGLANQPQH
TRBV4-1	TRBJ2-7	12	.	ASSQHTGAYEQY
TRBV10-3	TRBJ1-2	13	.	AISESRQGSYGYT
TRBV6-1	TRBJ2-1	13	.	ASSDPGLAYNEQF
TRBV28	TRBJ2-4	14	.	ASHSRLAGAKNIQY
TRBV19	TRBJ2-5	12	few	ASSNQGEGETQY
TRBV19	TRBJ2-1	12	.	ASTDRGSYNEQF
TRBV5-1	TRBJ2-1	12	.	ASSSEGLFNEQF
TRBV10-3	TRBJ2-5	12	.	AISSTGSWETQY
TRBV6-6	TRBJ2-5	13	.	ASSYSSQGGETQY
TRBV19	TRBJ2-1	13	.	ASGTRDRDYNEQF
TRBV2	TRBJ2-1	18	.	ASSELGTSGGFSSYNEQF
TRBV12-3/TRBV12-4	.	9	once	ASSQGYEQY
TRBV28	TRBJ2-6	15	.	ASSFSAGSPGANVLT
TRBV6-6	TRBJ2-2	16	.	ASSRSPWTGTNTGELF
TRBV7-9	TRBJ2-7	11	.	ASSLGPHYEQY
TRBV24-1	TRBJ1-1	11	.	ATSGGMNTEAF
TRBV19	TRBJ1-5	14	.	ASRWTAGGKGQPQH
TRBV5-1	TRBJ1-6	14	few	ASSLDQVSYNSPLH
TRBV5-4	TRBJ2-7	17	.	ASSSSTSGRASGSYEQY
TRBV7-6	TRBJ2-3	15	.	ASSLVGLAVSTDTQY
TRBV10-1	TRBJ2-1	13	.	ASSESGLLAGEQF
TRBV6-6	TRBJ2-7	13	.	ASRVAGGPTYEQY
TRBV9	TRBJ2-3	13	.	ASSVGLESTDTQY
TRBV14	TRBJ1-6	13	.	ASSQYRTENSPLH
TRBV19	TRBJ2-2	13	.	ASSTLAMYTGELF
TRBV5-1	TRBJ2-3	13	.	ASSSQGVSTDTQY
TRBV19	TRBJ2-2	14	.	ASSIGDRGSTGELF
TRBV27	TRBJ2-7	14	once	ASSSSWTTVPYEQY
TRBV28	TRBJ1-1	10	.	ASSFEGTEAF
TRBV5-1	TRBJ1-2	14	.	ASSLSKGPDNHGYT
TRBV7-2	TRBJ2-1	11	.	ASSSGTSSEQF
TRBV5-1	TRBJ1-1	11	.	ASSFGSTTEAF
TRBV7-3	TRBJ2-7	12	once	ASSPQGQGVEQY
TRBV28	TRBJ2-7	13	once	ASRWGQASSYEQY
TRBV6-5	TRBJ1-1	11	.	ASSPGTVTEAF
TRBV28	TRBJ2-7	14	.	ASTSGGTGGSYEQY
TRBV30	TRBJ1-2	13	.	AWSLTGGNRYGYT
TRBV7-9	TRBJ2-1	14	.	ASSPGPGLVYNEQF
TRBV5-6	TRBJ1-6	15	.	ASSSGGLDQYNSPLH